The text below deals with one T cell receptor (beta chain). These data come from a study of shared clonotypes between healthy human individuals. At the level of the study: Plates per donor: three CD4 naive, three CD4 memory, two CD8 naive, one CD8 memory.

The assay was carried out at the deep level. TCRdb's copy holds only in-frame clones and misses some; the assay was immunoSEQ multiplex PCR. The data show some 2,500,000 clones, with 93% seen just once and roughly 0.36% held by the top ten. The CDR3 covers 14 residues. CDR1 GTSNPN and CDR2 SVGIG come from the germline V gene (reference sequence). Trimming cost V 3 bases and J 6 bases, with 14 bases left between them. Negatively enriched CD4+ T cells were divided by CD45RA into naive and memory. The chain recombines TRBV30 with TRBJ1-4; D not resolved. The sequenced sample consisted of naive CD4+ T cells from PBMCs. Subset meaning: CD45RA+ positively selected. The origin of this receptor is a man aged 18-30 years in good health. Some clones in this sample may be carry-over from other donors' samples. CDR3 coding DNA: TGTGCCTGGAGGGACGTAGGGATAGATGAAAAACTGTTTTTT. It encodes CAWRDVGIDEKLFF.